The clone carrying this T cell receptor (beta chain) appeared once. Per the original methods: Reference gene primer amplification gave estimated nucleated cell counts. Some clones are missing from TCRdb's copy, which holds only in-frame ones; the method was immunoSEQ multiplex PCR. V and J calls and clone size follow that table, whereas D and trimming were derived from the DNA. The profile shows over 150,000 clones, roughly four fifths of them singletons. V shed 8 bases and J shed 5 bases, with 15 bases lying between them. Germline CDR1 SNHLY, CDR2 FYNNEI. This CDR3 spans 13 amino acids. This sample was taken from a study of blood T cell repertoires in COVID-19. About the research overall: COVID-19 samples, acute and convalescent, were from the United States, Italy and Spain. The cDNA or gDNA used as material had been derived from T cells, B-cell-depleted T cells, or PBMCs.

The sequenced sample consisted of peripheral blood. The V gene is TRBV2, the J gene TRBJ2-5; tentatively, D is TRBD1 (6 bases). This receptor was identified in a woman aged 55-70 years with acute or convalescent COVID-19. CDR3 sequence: CASFDWGRETQYF. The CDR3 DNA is TGTGCCAGCTTTGACTGGGGGCGGGAGACCCAGTACTTC.